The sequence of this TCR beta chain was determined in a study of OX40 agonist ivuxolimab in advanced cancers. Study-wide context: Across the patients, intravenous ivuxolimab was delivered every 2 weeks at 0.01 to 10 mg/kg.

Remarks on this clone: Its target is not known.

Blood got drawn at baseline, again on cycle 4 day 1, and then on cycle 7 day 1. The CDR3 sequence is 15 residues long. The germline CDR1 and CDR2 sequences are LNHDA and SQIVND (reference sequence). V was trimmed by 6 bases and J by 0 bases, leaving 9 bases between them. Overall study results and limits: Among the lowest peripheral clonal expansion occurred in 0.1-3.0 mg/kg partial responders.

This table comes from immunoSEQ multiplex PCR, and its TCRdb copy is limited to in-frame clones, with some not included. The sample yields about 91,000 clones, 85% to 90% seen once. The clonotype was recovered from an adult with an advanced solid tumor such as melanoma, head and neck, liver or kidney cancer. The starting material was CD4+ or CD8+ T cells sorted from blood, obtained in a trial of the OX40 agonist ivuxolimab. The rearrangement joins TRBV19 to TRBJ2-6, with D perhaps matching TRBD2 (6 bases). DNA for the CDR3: TGTGCCAGTAGGAGGGAGGACTCTGGGGCCAACGTCCTGACTTTC. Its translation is CASRREDSGANVLTF.